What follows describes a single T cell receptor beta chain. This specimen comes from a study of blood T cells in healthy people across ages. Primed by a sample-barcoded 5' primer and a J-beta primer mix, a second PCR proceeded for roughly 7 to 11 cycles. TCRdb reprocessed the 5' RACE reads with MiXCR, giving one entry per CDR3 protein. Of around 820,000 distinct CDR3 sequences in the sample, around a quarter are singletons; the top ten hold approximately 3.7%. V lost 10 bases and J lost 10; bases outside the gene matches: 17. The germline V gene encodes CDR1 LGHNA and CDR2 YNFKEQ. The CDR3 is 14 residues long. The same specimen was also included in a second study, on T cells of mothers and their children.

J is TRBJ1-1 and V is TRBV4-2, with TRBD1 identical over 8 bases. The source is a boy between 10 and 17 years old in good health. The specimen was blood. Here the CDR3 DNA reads TGTGCCACCACAGGGACAGGCGAAGCAATGGTAGCTTTCTTT. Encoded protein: CATTGTGEAMVAFF.